Here is one TCR beta chain with its context. This sample stems from a study of control samples from healthy donors and cancer patients. The data were produced by immunoSEQ multiplex PCR, yet TCRdb's version contains in-frame clones alone and is incomplete. The table lists approximately 63,000 clones, roughly 85% of them singletons. CDR1 SGHTA and CDR2 FQGNSA come from the germline V gene. The CDR3 consists of 14 residues. Trimming at V came to 7 bases and at J to 3 bases, leaving 7 bases not matched to a gene. The clonotype originates from a man aged 35 to 55 in good health. The sample taken for sequencing was blood. V gene TRBV7-2 combines with J gene TRBJ2-5; 8 positions match TRBD1. CDR3 sequence: CASNGQGVEETQYF. The CDR3 nucleotides are TGTGCCAGCAACGGACAGGGAGTTGAAGAGACCCAGTACTTC.